This T cell receptor beta chain emerged from a study of shared clonotypes between healthy human individuals. The germline V gene encodes CDR1 KGHSH and CDR2 LQKENI. The V end lost 5 bases, the J end lost 5 bases, and 9 bases lay between the germline ends. The CDR3 spans 13 residues. Points on this clone: Its target is unknown.

Study-level points and caveats: Sampling involved blood alone; tissue repertoires likely differ.

Once extracted for a subset, genomic DNA was divided evenly among several immunoSEQ plates. As processed by the authors: ImmunoSEQ gave junction-only sequences without quality scores, so filtering differed. Some clones are missing from TCRdb's copy, which holds only in-frame ones; the method was immunoSEQ multiplex PCR. The V and J calls and clone size were taken over from that table, and D and trimming were inferred from the DNA. This table holds under 750,000 clones, around 77% found once. This TCR came from a woman younger than 45 in good health. The chain recombines TRBV18 with TRBJ1-4; a weak D match, TRBD1 (6 bases). Sample: memory CD4+ T cells sorted from blood. Subset described: CD45RA-negative fraction. As DNA, the CDR3 is TGTGCCAGCTCAAGGGGGGGAAATGAAAAACTGTTTTTT. Translating it yields CASSRGGNEKLFF.